This T cell receptor (beta chain) appears in the sequencing data of a study of cytomegalovirus exposure and HLA in healthy donors (dated by TCRdb to about 2017). For the wider study: An earlier analysis of approximately 590 of the donors reported about 250 Gb of sequence data and 117 million unique TCR beta sequences from 150 million to 200 million T cells. Approximately 310 gigabases of sequencing data and 70 million to 100 million unique TCR sequences were included in an early release covering 500 to 750 HLA-typed donors. Of the 300 to 400 genotyped donors, roughly 80% fell in the genetic ancestry cluster associated with self-reported Caucasian donors. The study was designed to test whether signatures of past pathogen exposure could be identified by cataloging public T cell receptors. The T cell repertoires of around 670 subjects were profiled by immunosequencing and related to cytomegalovirus serostatus. Along with the 666-subject first cohort, a separate validation cohort of over a hundred different subjects was used. The study combined high-throughput TCR immunosequencing, statistical association of individual TCRs with disease status, and machine learning to predict cytomegalovirus infection status. To study patterns of TCR occurrence, a later analysis re-analyzed previously published TCR beta repertoires from under 750 donors and added high-resolution HLA genotyping. Rather than drawing on any new phenotypic data, the later analysis identified candidate immune exposures from TCR beta sequences and the way those sequences occurred across donors. An earlier analysis of several hundred of the donors applied high-throughput TCR beta sequencing to assess whether each TCR beta V gene segment acted as functional or pseudogenic. Alongside the repertoire data, information on donor age, sex, ethnicity and CMV serostatus was compiled. A later genetic analysis used genome-wide SNP genotypes for about three fifths of the 666 donors, treating that subset as a discovery cohort. Every repertoire in the discovery cohort had been generated on one and the same sequencing platform. HLA typing covered class I and class II loci at four-digit resolution. Typing coverage varied by locus: about 620-630 donors for A, B, C, DRB1 and DQB1; roughly 520 for DQA1; more than 600 for DPA1; roughly 450 for DPB1. Roughly 5 DR-DQ haplotypes were handled as single units for association and clustering, since linkage in the cohort was strong. On average, about 240,000 unique TCR beta nucleotide sequences were sequenced per donor among roughly 430 genotyped donors of the cohort, with roughly 18% of those sequences being non-productive. Study-wide findings and limitations: Broadly in line with IMGT annotations, most TCR beta V segments showed up in productive rearrangements about 87% or about 30% of the time in an earlier analysis of roughly 590 of the donors. Linkage disequilibrium might explain the correlated functional status among segregating V segments, but an unknown experimental factor could not be ruled out. A later analysis associated about 16,000 TCR beta sequences with specific HLA alleles at a false discovery rate of 0.05. Presence/absence analyses assumed roughly uniform sequencing depth across donors, an assumption that may not hold. The study listed 150 to 200 TCR beta chains as associated with cytomegalovirus. Across donors, most TCR sequences were observed very rarely, whereas some public TCRs were present in many individuals. A further reported finding was that TCR beta sequences accurately predicted the HLA-A and HLA-B alleles for most subjects in the first cohort. Some IMGT-functional V segments, including TRBV6-2 and TRBV6-3, could not be told apart with the 87-base-pair reads, so those segments were excluded. Because HLA typing was unavailable for some donors at each locus, only the typed subset was used in association tests. V-gene and J-gene trimming of TCR beta chains was associated with a missense DCLRE1C variant in a later genetic analysis, and the association was replicated in an independent cohort. Because counts were too low, more than 15 rarely observed V segments, including chromosome 9 orphons, were excluded from the earlier analysis of several hundred of the donors. A cluster of highly shared sequence variants was judged likely to represent a technical artifact of the sequencing pipeline. A few of the identified cytomegalovirus-associated TCR beta chains were confirmed in vitro to be specific for cytomegalovirus antigens. The authors suggested that the approach could potentially be generalized to other disease states and immunological phenotypes. Assigning TCR associations to individual alleles was difficult when HLA alleles, especially DR and DQ, strongly co-occurred. In a later analysis, HLA-associated TCR beta chains showed more clonal expansion and lower generation probabilities than non-associated chains that were equally common. CMV serostatus was the only immune exposure information available for the cohort. A later analysis found that TCR association rates varied across HLA loci, with DRB1 alleles showing the most associated TCRs and HLA-C alleles the fewest. According to a later genetic analysis, donors in an Asian-associated ancestry cluster had fewer N-insertions in productive TCRs than the approximately 630-donor mean. In both the original and validation cohorts, the classifier was reported to diagnose cytomegalovirus status with high specificity and sensitivity. According to a later analysis, most CMV-associated TCR beta chains appeared to be HLA-restricted, and the HLA associations seemed to be driven largely by CMV exposure. In a later analysis, several top co-occurrence clusters were reported to appear linked to parvovirus B19, influenza, CMV and Epstein-Barr virus. The cohort was sequenced for TCR beta chains only, and without alpha or paired-chain data the features that could be detected were limited.

From a lookup of the germline V gene (reference sequence), CDR1 and CDR2 are SGHAT and FQDESV. Reading from cysteine to phenylalanine, the CDR3 counts 16 amino acids. The sequence is cut down to CDR3 DNA, 48 bases in frame from base 1. V loses 1 base of germline sequence and J loses 4 bases, and the interval between the two ends is 11 bases. Turning to this clone: Its binding antigen is unknown. No base-level quality is on record; no much larger clone is a single base apart.

The cohort was made up of 650 to 700 healthy bone marrow donors. Cohort members were all nominally healthy when sampled, although unrecorded immune exposures were likely present. Of the 670 or so cohort members, just under 300 had a positive CMV serostatus and 352 had a negative one, while no CMV serostatus was recorded for the donor. A peripheral blood sample was provided by each donor, and peripheral blood mononuclear cells were used for TCR beta sequencing. Genomic DNA was extracted from the blood cell samples with the Qiagen DNeasy Blood Extraction Kit. Library preparation used the immunoSEQ multiplex PCR assay. For the multiplex PCR, a mixture combining 60 forward primers for TCR Vbeta segments and 13 reverse primers for TCR Jbeta segments was used. The CDR3 region of rearranged TCR beta genes was amplified from genomic DNA with a multiplex PCR assay. Amplified TCR beta libraries were sequenced as 87-base-pair reads on the Illumina HiSeq System. For the original study's pipeline: Across the 670 or so repertoires, a later analysis counted 75 million to 90 million unique TCR beta chains, about 10 million of which were shared by at least two donors. Raw reads were error-corrected and collapsed into unique sequences by a nearest-neighbor algorithm in which closely related sequences were merged to remove PCR and sequencing errors. Alignment of CDR3 sequences to IMGT reference sequences was used to assign V, D and J gene segments. For a sequence to be retained, a match of at least six nucleotides to both a V gene segment and a J gene segment was required. Rearrangements were classified as productive when the CDR3 lacked stop codons and remained in frame with V and J, and all other rearrangements were classified as non-productive. Following IMGT convention, CDR3 was defined as the stretch from the second conserved V-encoded cysteine up to the conserved J-encoded phenylalanine. The earlier analysis of 500 to 600 of the donors excluded sequences that lacked an unambiguous match to a single V gene segment. In an earlier analysis of 587 of the donors, V segments were called functional above 56.7% productive rearrangements and were called segregating when the between-donor standard deviation exceeded 5%. A statistical classification framework was built for diagnosing cytomegalovirus status from the catalog of TCR beta chain sequences. In a later analysis, V and J genes were assigned by comparing TCR nucleotide sequences against IMGT/GENE-DB human TR gene sequences. In a later analysis, CDR3 sequences and most-parsimonious VDJ recombination scenarios were assigned using the TCRdist pipeline. In a later analysis, each TCR beta chain was defined by its CDR3 amino acid sequence together with its V-gene family, and reads without a unique V-gene family were excluded. In a later analysis, around 650 highly shared, low-generation-probability nucleotide sequences were removed to address suspected cross-contamination and a sequencing artifact. In a later analysis, a clonal expansion index was calculated for each public chain from normalized within-repertoire ranks of inferred template counts. A later analysis computed generation probabilities with a VDJ recombination model fitted to out-of-frame rearrangements, and checked the results against IGoR. In a later analysis, hypergeometric tests were used to score TCR-TCR, TCR-HLA and TCR-CMV co-occurrence, with a repertoire-size bias correction applied to TCR pairs. To estimate false discovery rates, a later analysis permuted the HLA or CMV assignments 20 times. In a later analysis, co-occurring TCRs were grouped using DBSCAN, with TCRdist sequence similarity added in when clustering inside HLA-allele-positive subsets. For co-occurrence clustering, repertoires with fewer than 30,000 or more than 120,000 public chains were excluded, along with 5 or 6 repertoires with anomalous nucleotide sharing. TCRdb mirrors the immuneACCESS table, restricted to in-frame sequences. Some clones are absent from its copies; in checked studies, under half trace to an unresolved V gene, and the reason for the others is unknown. That table is the source of V, J and clone size, and D and trimming were worked out from the DNA. The sample table lists about 110,000 clones, around 77% of them with a count of one. Jointly, the top ten make up around 4% of the sample.

This clonotype was sampled from a human donor in good health. This chain joins TRBV11-1 to TRBJ2-6; no D gene is confidently identified. Source material: PBMCs. The nucleotide sequence is TGTGCCAGCAGCTTAGGCCCTGCGGCAGGGGCCAACGTCCTGACTTTC. Its protein reads: CASSLGPAAGANVLTF.